Shown below are 9 T cell receptor beta chains from a single sample sequenced in a study of glioma-infiltrating T cells after dendritic cell vaccination. Profiling relied on immunoSEQ multiplex PCR, and the TCRdb table lists in-frame clones only, not all of them. The data hold roughly 87,000 clones, with 75% to 90% observed a single time. Regarding time point: after dendritic cell vaccination, including at tumor progression/relapse. The specimen comprised blood, sampled after dendritic cell vaccination. The receptors shown here come from a human donor with glioblastoma.

The count of this clone is one. The rearrangement links TRBV13 to TRBJ1-3; TRBD1 is a possible D gene (6 bases). V dropped 5 bases and J dropped 3 bases, with 11 bases sitting between them. This CDR3 contains 14 residues. CDR1 is PRHDT, CDR2 FYEKMQ, per germline (reference sequence). CDR3 region: CASSPGHVGNTIYF. The CDR3 DNA reads TGTGCCAGCAGCCCGGGACATGTTGGAAACACCATATATTTT.

This chain links TRBV6-6 with TRBJ1-1; 12 bases match TRBD1. CDR3 length: 14 amino acids. Germline CDR1 and CDR2: MNHNY and SVGAGI (reference sequence). V shed 4 bases, J shed 10 bases, and the junction held 7 bases outside the gene matches. This chain's CDR3 is CASSSSGQGAGAFF. CDR3 DNA: TGTGCCAGCAGTTCCTCGGGACAGGGGGCGGGAGCTTTCTTT.

The V call is TRBV6-5, the J call TRBJ1-1; D not certain. Germline CDR1 is MNHEY and CDR2 is SVGAGI. V was pared by 6 bases and J by 5 bases, with 13 bases between. The CDR3 sequence is 13 residues long. CDR3 sequence reads: CASSQILETEAFF. The CDR3 bases are TGTGCCAGCAGCCAAATATTGGAGACTGAAGCTTTCTTT.

CDR3 DNA sequence: TGTGCCAGCAGCATCCGGGACAGCCACTACGAGCAGTACTTC. Translated: CASSIRDSHYEQYF. The rearrangement links TRBV7-6 to TRBJ2-7, with 7 bases identical to TRBD1. V dropped 5 bases and J dropped 3; count of bases not matched to a gene: 7. Germline CDR1 and CDR2: SGHVS and FNYEAQ. The CDR3 totals 14 residues.

The chain carries TRBV19 and TRBJ1-2, with 7 bases aligning to TRBD1. The CDR3 length is 17 residues. The V segment lost 5 bases and the J segment 0 bases; nucleotides outside the gene matches: 12. Germline loops: CDR1 LNHDA, CDR2 SQIVND (reference sequence). The CDR3 DNA sequence: TGTGCCAGTAGTCAGATGACCGGGACAGTAACTAACTATGGCTACACCTTC. Translated: CASSQMTGTVTNYGYTF.

This chain joins TRBV30 and TRBJ1-2; 8 nucleotides agree with TRBD1. CDR3 length: 14 residues. Germline V lookup: CDR1 GTSNPN, CDR2 SVGIG (reference sequence). V shed 3 bases and J 2 bases; nucleotides not matched to a gene: 5. The CDR3 nucleotides are TGTGCCTGGAGGACCGGGACAGGAAACTATGGCTACACCTTC. Protein sequence: CAWRTGTGNYGYTF.

This clone was picked up a small number of times. J is TRBJ2-2 and V is TRBV10-3; maybe TRBD2 (6 bases). The CDR3 spans 14 residues. Germline CDR1 and CDR2: ENHRY and SYGVKD. V shed 7 bases and J shed 6 bases, with 15 bases lying between them. The DNA of the CDR3 is TGTGCCATCAAAAGGACGGAGGGGTCCGGGGAGCTGTTTTTT. This encodes CAIKRTEGSGELFF.

This clone was observed a few times. The chain links TRBV7-9 to TRBJ1-2; D is undetermined. The CDR3 loop spans 15 amino acids. Germline CDR1 reads SEHNR; CDR2 reads FQNEAQ (reference sequence). Trimming took 1 base from V and 2 from J, leaving 11 bases between them. CDR3 nucleotides: TGTGCCAGCAGCTTAGGCGGGGAGGGAAACTATGGCTACACCTTC. Translating gives CASSLGGEGNYGYTF.

The chain couples TRBV5-4 to TRBJ1-2, with D possibly TRBD1 on 6 matching bases. Germline lookup yields CDR1 SGHNT and CDR2 YYREEE (reference sequence). Trimming took 2 bases from V and 8 from J, leaving 13 bases between them. The CDR3 contains 13 residues. The CDR3: CASSFGDIGGYTF. The DNA for the CDR3 is TGTGCCAGCAGCTTCGGGGACATCGGGGGCTACACCTTC.